This T cell receptor beta chain emerged from a study of OX40 agonist ivuxolimab in advanced cancers. Study context: Patients undergoing dose escalation presented with hepatocellular carcinoma, melanoma, renal cell or head and neck cancer.

Study findings and constraints: At 0.1-3.0 mg/kg, partial responders had clonal expansion among the lowest observed.

Sequenced by immunoSEQ multiplex PCR; TCRdb stores in-frame clones only, minus some. The sample has around 68,000 clones, 85% to 90% seen once. About this clone itself: The antigen is unknown.

The V gene lost 5 bases and the J gene lost 6 bases, with 13 bases spanning the gap. CDR3 length: 13 residues. Germline values: CDR1 SGHTA, CDR2 FQGNSA. This material consisted of CD4+ or CD8+ T cells sorted from blood, taken in a trial of the OX40 agonist ivuxolimab. This receptor was identified in an adult with an advanced solid tumor such as melanoma, head and neck, liver or kidney cancer. The chain combines TRBV7-2 with TRBJ1-1; D perhaps matches TRBD1 (5 bases). The CDR3 DNA reads TGTGCCAGCAGCCGACAACCGACAGCTGAAGCTTTCTTT. Translating it yields CASSRQPTAEAFF.